These T cell receptor beta chains were read from a single sample in a study of T cells in Graves' hyperthyroidism and ophthalmopathy. Each CDR3 protein is one row after TCRdb ran MiXCR on the multiplex PCR reads. The sample includes about 600,000 distinct CDR3 sequences, about 16% seen only once; the top ten take less than 3.5%. The material sequenced was blood. All receptors come from a woman aged 40-49 years with Graves' ophthalmopathy. Both conserved end residues are part of each CDR3. D genes are given only for firm matches. Not every row has a clone size; where given, it reads once, few, many or a size class.

.	TRBV4-1	many	TRBJ1-1	CASSQDRTFPEAFF	TGCGCCAGCAGCCAAGATAGAACTTTCCCTGAAGCTTTCTTT
.	TRBV2	many	TRBJ2-7	CASSEWNYEQYF	TGTGCCAGCAGTGAATGGAACTACGAGCAGTACTTC
TRBD2	TRBV20-1	.	TRBJ2-7	CSATKRASGTKSYEQYF	TGCAGTGCCACAAAGAGGGCTAGCGGGACGAAGTCCTACGAGCAGTACTTC
TRBD1	TRBV5-4	.	TRBJ2-7	CASRSGTGNEQYF	TGTGCCAGCAGATCCGGGACAGGAAACGAGCAGTACTTC
TRBD2	TRBV3-1	many	TRBJ2-3	CASSQGRTSGGYTDTQYF	TGTGCCAGCAGCCAAGGCCGGACTAGCGGGGGGTACACAGATACGCAGTATTTT
TRBD1	TRBV5-1	many	TRBJ1-4	CASSLIGQGNEKLFF	TGCGCCAGCAGCTTGATAGGACAGGGGAATGAAAAACTGTTTTTT
TRBD1	TRBV3-1	many	TRBJ1-1	CASSQWQGAEAFF	TGTGCCAGCAGCCAATGGCAGGGGGCTGAAGCTTTCTTT
.	TRBV6-2/TRBV6-3	few	TRBJ2-3	CASSFNSGTRLSTDTQYF	TGTGCCAGCAGTTTCAATTCCGGGACACGGCTTAGCACAGATACGCAGTATTTT
TRBD1	TRBV7-3	.	TRBJ2-3	CASSPHDRGTDTQYF	TGTGCCAGCAGCCCGCACGACAGGGGGACAGATACGCAGTATTTT
.	TRBV15	.	TRBJ1-3	CATSTSGNTIYF	TGTGCCACCAGCACTTCTGGAAACACCATATATTTT
.	TRBV7-3	.	TRBJ2-6	CASSPHNSGANVLTF	TGTGCCAGCAGCCCCCATAACTCTGGGGCCAACGTCCTGACTTTC
.	TRBV3-1	many	TRBJ2-1	CASSQGVTGNEQFF	TGTGCCAGCAGCCAAGGCGTAACCGGCAATGAGCAGTTCTTC
TRBD1	TRBV3-1	many	TRBJ2-2	CASSLQGSTGELFF	TGTGCCAGCAGCCTACAGGGGTCTACCGGGGAGCTGTTTTTT
.	TRBV10-2	.	TRBJ2-1	CASSVGLALNEQFF	TGCGCCAGCAGTGTAGGGCTAGCCCTCAATGAGCAGTTCTTC
TRBD2	TRBV12-3/TRBV12-4	.	TRBJ2-3	CASRLGSGKETQYF	TGTGCCAGCAGACTCGGAAGCGGGAAGGAAACGCAGTATTTT
.	TRBV28	many	TRBJ1-2	CASGRLTYGYTF	TGTGCCAGCGGGAGGCTGACTTATGGCTACACCTTC
.	TRBV27	.	TRBJ1-3	CASSPNSERNTIYF	TGTGCCAGCAGTCCTAACTCAGAAAGAAACACCATATATTTT
.	TRBV6-2/TRBV6-3	.	TRBJ2-1	CASSIRGLHNEQFF	TGTGCCAGCAGTATAAGGGGACTCCACAATGAGCAGTTCTTC
.	TRBV11-2	many	TRBJ2-1	CASSLDGSGYNEQFF	TGTGCCAGCAGCTTAGATGGTAGCGGATACAATGAGCAGTTCTTC
.	TRBV9	many	TRBJ2-7	CASSVGLDPTYEQYF	TGTGCCAGCAGCGTAGGTCTGGATCCTACCTACGAGCAGTACTTC
TRBD2	TRBV11-2	many	TRBJ2-1	CASSRGLAGLYNEQFF	TGTGCCAGCAGCCGCGGACTAGCGGGACTATACAATGAGCAGTTCTTC
.	TRBV2	many	TRBJ1-1	CASSGDGPEAFF	TGTGCCAGCAGCGGAGACGGACCGGAAGCTTTCTTT
TRBD2	TRBV19	.	TRBJ2-5	CASRPGTSGGETQYF	TGTGCCAGTAGGCCCGGGACTAGCGGTGGAGAGACCCAGTACTTC
TRBD1	TRBV10-3	.	TRBJ2-2	CAIRPGQGPGELFF	TGTGCCATCAGGCCGGGACAGGGGCCCGGGGAGCTGTTTTTT
.	TRBV2	.	TRBJ2-7	CATKSSYEQYF	TGTGCCACCAAAAGCTCCTACGAGCAGTACTTC
TRBD1	TRBV5-4	.	TRBJ2-6	CASSAGQGTGANVLTF	TGTGCCAGCAGCGCGGGACAGGGGACCGGGGCCAACGTCCTGACTTTC
.	TRBV28	few	TRBJ2-4	CASSTGQLLAKNIQYF	TGTGCCAGCAGTACAGGACAGTTACTAGCCAAAAACATTCAGTACTTC
.	TRBV30	.	TRBJ1-1	CAWRFRSLNTEAFF	TGTGCCTGGAGATTCAGGAGCCTGAACACTGAAGCTTTCTTT
TRBD2	TRBV19	many	TRBJ2-1	CASSILAGGENEQFF	TGTGCCAGTAGTATACTAGCGGGAGGGGAAAATGAGCAGTTCTTC
TRBD2	TRBV2	many	TRBJ2-7	CARSSSGRAYEQYF	TGTGCCAGATCCTCCAGCGGGAGGGCTTACGAGCAGTACTTC
TRBD2	TRBV28	many	TRBJ2-1	CASTRTSGRIYNEQFF	TGTGCCAGCACCCGGACTAGCGGGAGGATCTACAATGAGCAGTTCTTC
TRBD1	TRBV5-4	.	TRBJ1-2	CASSAGQGIYGYTF	TGTGCCAGCAGCGCGGGACAGGGGATTTATGGCTACACCTTC
.	TRBV30	.	TRBJ2-5	CAWSSSGTWQETQYF	TGTGCCTGGAGTTCCTCCGGGACTTGGCAGGAGACCCAGTACTTC
.	TRBV28	few	TRBJ1-2	CASSSGQPTGYTF	TGTGCCAGCAGTTCCGGACAGCCGACGGGCTACACCTTC
.	TRBV6-1	many	TRBJ2-7	CASSRGTLGDNEQYF	TGTGCCAGCAGCCGTGGGACTCTGGGGGACAACGAGCAGTACTTC
TRBD1	TRBV29-1	many	TRBJ2-7	CSVDLKKTGGKTLDEQYF	TGCAGCGTTGATTTGAAAAAGACAGGGGGAAAGACTCTAGACGAGCAGTACTTC
.	TRBV7-9	few	TRBJ1-4	CASSENQIEKLFF	TGTGCCAGCAGTGAAAACCAAATTGAAAAACTGTTTTTT
.	TRBV6-2/TRBV6-3	many	TRBJ1-1	CASSYLRTEMNTEAFF	TGTGCCAGCAGTTATTTACGGACAGAAATGAACACTGAAGCTTTCTTT
.	TRBV6-1	few	TRBJ1-5	CASSELGWGQPQHF	TGTGCCAGCAGTGAACTGGGTTGGGGACAGCCCCAGCATTTT
TRBD2	TRBV25-1	many	TRBJ2-3	CASSEPPGGGADTQYF	TGTGCCAGCAGTGAACCCCCGGGAGGTGGGGCAGATACGCAGTATTTT
.	TRBV11-2	few	TRBJ2-7	CASSSRAYRVVYEQYF	TGTGCCAGCAGCTCCAGGGCCTATCGCGTCGTCTACGAGCAGTACTTC
.	TRBV19	.	TRBJ2-5	CASNDRSQETQYF	TGTGCCAGTAATGACAGATCCCAAGAGACCCAGTACTTC
.	TRBV6-1	few	TRBJ2-3	CASSDLPHSKAQYF	TGTGCCAGCAGTGACCTTCCCCACAGTAAGGCGCAGTATTTT
TRBD1	TRBV5-1	few	TRBJ2-1	CASSLGGTGGSYNEQFF	TGCGCCAGCAGCTTGGGGGGGACAGGGGGCTCCTACAATGAGCAGTTCTTC
TRBD1	TRBV29-1	.	TRBJ1-3	CSAEGQIGNTIYF	TGCAGCGCTGAGGGACAGATTGGAAACACCATATATTTT
.	TRBV20-1	.	TRBJ2-1	CSAVWGLNEQFF	TGCAGTGCAGTCTGGGGGCTAAATGAGCAGTTCTTC
TRBD2	TRBV6-1	many	TRBJ2-7	CASSESASGSHEQYF	TGTGCCAGCAGTGAATCGGCTAGCGGGAGCCACGAGCAGTACTTC